The rows below give T cell receptor beta chains drawn from one sample of a study of CD8 T cells in ankylosing spondylitis. TCRdb processed the 5' RACE reads anew with MiXCR; each CDR3 protein has one entry. The data hold about 110,000 distinct CDR3 sequences, with around 24% observed a single time. Specimen: synovial fluid, either unsorted or a sorted T cell fraction (not recorded which). Every receptor here comes from a male donor with ankylosing spondylitis. The CDR3 runs from the conserved cysteine through the conserved F or W. D genes are given only for firm matches. Where a row states a size, it is once, few, many or the class of an expanded clone; other rows omit it.

d_gene,v_gene,abundance,j_gene,CDR3aa,CDR3nt
-,TRBV11-3,-,TRBJ1-1,CGSRGRNTEAFF,TGTGGCTCGAGGGGGAGGAACACTGAAGCTTTCTTT
-,TRBV5-1,-,TRBJ2-2,CASSSWQDPGELFF,TGCGCCAGCAGCTCTTGGCAAGACCCCGGGGAGCTGTTTTTT
-,TRBV7-2,many,TRBJ1-1,CASSSHRGTEAFF,TGTGCCAGCAGTTCCCACCGGGGAACTGAAGCTTTCTTT
TRBD1,TRBV19,-,TRBJ1-1,CASRTGTRQAFF,TGTGCCAGTAGGACAGGGACAAGACAGGCTTTCTTT
-,TRBV19,few,TRBJ2-6,CASTAGDGYSGANVLTF,TGTGCCAGCACGGCCGGGGACGGCTACTCTGGGGCCAACGTCCTGACTTTC
-,TRBV30,-,TRBJ1-5,CAWSVGGSGNQPQHF,TGTGCCTGGAGTGTAGGGGGATCGGGCAATCAGCCCCAGCATTTT
TRBD1,TRBV20-1,few,TRBJ1-2,CSARDFWNRQGPPGYGYTF,TGCAGTGCTAGAGATTTCTGGAACCGACAGGGGCCACCTGGATATGGCTACACCTTC
-,TRBV12-3/TRBV12-4,few,TRBJ2-3,CASSLTPRGWKPDTQYF,TGTGCCAGCAGTCTTACTCCCCGCGGGTGGAAACCAGATACGCAGTATTTT
-,TRBV7-2,-,TRBJ1-1,CASSTGNTEAFF,TGTGCCAGCTCGACAGGTAACACTGAAGCTTTCTTT
-,TRBV7-2,few,TRBJ2-3,CASSHSPTDTQYF,TGTGCCAGCAGCCACAGTCCCACAGATACGCAGTATTTT
-,TRBV5-1,-,TRBJ2-5,CASSLFLGETQYF,TGCGCCAGCAGCTTGTTTCTAGGAGAGACCCAGTACTTC
TRBD2,TRBV27,-,TRBJ2-1,CASSLYGLAGVNEQFF,TGTGCCAGCAGCTTGTACGGACTAGCGGGGGTCAATGAGCAGTTCTTC
-,TRBV12-3/TRBV12-4,many,TRBJ1-5,CASSLGRARAQPQHF,TGTGCCAGCAGTTTGGGCAGGGCGAGGGCTCAGCCCCAGCATTTT
-,TRBV29-1,many,TRBJ2-1,CSVVVQLSYNEQFF,TGCAGCGTTGTTGTCCAGCTCTCCTACAATGAGCAGTTCTTC
TRBD1,TRBV11-2,-,TRBJ1-2,CASSGTGGADYGYTF,TGTGCCAGCAGCGGTACAGGGGGCGCCGACTATGGCTACACCTTC
-,TRBV2,many,TRBJ2-4,CASAGPKNIQYF,TGTGCCAGCGCGGGACCCAAAAACATTCAGTACTTC
TRBD1,TRBV3-1,-,TRBJ1-2,CASSQGQGNYGYTF,TGTGCCAGCAGCCAAGGACAGGGGAACTATGGCTACACCTTC
TRBD1,TRBV20-1,-,TRBJ1-5,CSVDRGFNQPQHF,TGCAGCGTGGACAGGGGCTTTAATCAGCCCCAGCATTTT
TRBD2,TRBV27,-,TRBJ2-2,CASRGLAGYTGELFF,TGTGCCAGCAGGGGACTAGCGGGATACACCGGGGAGCTGTTTTTT
TRBD2,TRBV11-1,few,TRBJ2-2,CASSPLGSGATNTGELFF,TGTGCCAGCAGCCCCTTGGGTAGCGGGGCTACGAACACCGGGGAGCTGTTTTTT
-,TRBV5-1,-,TRBJ1-4,CASSLQEPNEKLFF,TGCGCCAGCAGCTTGCAGGAACCTAATGAAAAACTGTTTTTT
TRBD1,TRBV7-9,once,TRBJ1-2,CASSLPSGTGVGYTF,TGTGCCAGCAGCTTACCCTCCGGGACAGGGGTCGGCTACACCTTC
-,TRBV7-2,-,TRBJ1-3,CASSLMGHSSGNTIYF,TGTGCCAGCAGCTTAATGGGACACTCCTCTGGAAACACCATATATTTT
TRBD1,TRBV20-1,few,TRBJ2-2,CSALGQRNTGELFF,TGCAGTGCTTTGGGACAGCGGAACACCGGGGAGCTGTTTTTT
-,TRBV15,few,TRBJ2-3,CATSREVSVHTQYF,TGTGCCACCAGCAGAGAGGTTAGCGTACATACGCAGTATTTT
-,TRBV12-3/TRBV12-4,-,TRBJ2-1,CASSLRNHNEQFF,TGTGCCAGCAGTCTCCGGAACCACAATGAGCAGTTCTTC
-,TRBV3-1,few,TRBJ2-1,CASSSRGFNEQFF,TGTGCCAGCAGCTCCAGGGGTTTCAATGAGCAGTTCTTC
TRBD2,TRBV4-2,-,TRBJ2-1,CATRTSGSMDEQFF,TGTGCCACCAGGACTAGCGGGAGTATGGATGAGCAGTTCTTC
-,TRBV30,many,TRBJ2-3,CAWVPAGVVSSTDTQYF,TGTGCCTGGGTCCCGGCCGGGGTAGTTTCTAGCACAGATACGCAGTATTTT
TRBD1,TRBV29-1,few,TRBJ2-5,CSAWGDRAASTQYF,TGCAGCGCTTGGGGGGACAGGGCCGCCTCTACCCAGTACTTC
-,TRBV29-1,many,TRBJ2-1,CSVDTGRNEQFF,TGCAGCGTTGACACAGGGAGGAATGAGCAGTTCTTC
-,TRBV5-1,many,TRBJ2-1,CASSLGDRYNEQFF,TGCGCCAGCAGCTTGGGTGACAGGTACAATGAGCAGTTCTTC
-,TRBV29-1,-,TRBJ1-2,CSVVPGSRDQPISVGYTF,TGCAGCGTTGTTCCGGGTTCGCGGGACCAACCCATATCCGTTGGCTACACCTTC
-,TRBV5-1,-,TRBJ2-3,CASSLKTASTDTQYF,TGCGCCAGCAGCTTGAAGACGGCCAGCACAGATACGCAGTATTTT
-,TRBV3-1,-,TRBJ2-3,CASSRQRGDTQYF,TGTGCCAGCAGCCGGCAACGGGGAGATACGCAGTATTTT
TRBD1,TRBV5-1,-,TRBJ1-1,CASSFVLLTGVRISEAFF,TGCGCCAGCAGCTTTGTATTACTAACAGGGGTAAGAATCTCTGAAGCTTTCTTT
-,TRBV5-1,few,TRBJ2-3,CASSLDGRRDTQYF,TGCGCCAGCAGCTTGGATGGCAGACGAGATACGCAGTATTTT
TRBD1,TRBV2,-,TRBJ2-3,CASSAMTGGGTDTQYF,TGTGCCAGCAGTGCCATGACAGGGGGCGGCACAGATACGCAGTATTTT
TRBD1,TRBV5-1,few,TRBJ2-5,CASSLLLRGRETQYF,TGCGCCAGCAGCTTGCTCCTCAGGGGGCGGGAGACCCAGTACTTC
-,TRBV4-2,few,TRBJ2-3,CASSHRTGYDTQYF,TGTGCCAGCAGCCATAGAACAGGGTACGATACGCAGTATTTT
-,TRBV29-1,few,TRBJ2-3,CSVEGDTRSVDTQYF,TGCAGCGTTGAGGGGGACACTCGGTCGGTAGATACGCAGTATTTT
-,TRBV27,-,TRBJ1-5,CASSYGGGVNQPQHF,TGTGCCAGCAGTTACGGTGGGGGTGTTAATCAGCCCCAGCATTTT
TRBD1,TRBV11-2,few,TRBJ1-4,CASSLNRGTNEKLFF,TGTGCCAGCAGCCTGAACAGGGGGACTAATGAAAAACTGTTTTTT
-,TRBV7-9,-,TRBJ2-2,CARGRDSGPGELFF,TGTGCCAGGGGCCGGGACTCCGGGCCCGGGGAGCTGTTTTTT
-,TRBV20-1,-,TRBJ2-7,CSAGAEEQYF,TGCAGTGCTGGAGCGGAGGAGCAGTACTTC
TRBD1,TRBV29-1,few,TRBJ1-1,CSVHGTGGVYTEAFF,TGCAGCGTCCACGGGACAGGGGGCGTATACACTGAAGCTTTCTTT